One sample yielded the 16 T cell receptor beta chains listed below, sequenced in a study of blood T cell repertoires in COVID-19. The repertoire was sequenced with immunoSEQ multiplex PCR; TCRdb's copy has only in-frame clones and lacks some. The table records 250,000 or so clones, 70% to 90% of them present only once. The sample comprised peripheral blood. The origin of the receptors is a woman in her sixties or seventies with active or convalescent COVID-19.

CDR3 coding DNA: TGTGCCAGCAGCTCGACGGGCTACGAGCAGTACGTC. This codes for CASSSTGYEQYV. The V call is TRBV7-9, the J call TRBJ2-7; no clear D gene. Germline V CDR1 and CDR2: SEHNR, FQNEAQ (reference sequence). The V end was cut by 4 bases, the J end by 3 bases, with 7 bases between. The CDR3 length is 12 residues.

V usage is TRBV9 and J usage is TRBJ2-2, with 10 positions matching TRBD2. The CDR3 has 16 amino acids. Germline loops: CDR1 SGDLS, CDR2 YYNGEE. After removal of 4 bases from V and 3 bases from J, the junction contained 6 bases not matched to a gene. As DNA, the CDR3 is TGTGCCAGCAGCAGACGGCTAGCGGGAGACACCGGGGAGCTGTTTTTT. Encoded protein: CASSRRLAGDTGELFF. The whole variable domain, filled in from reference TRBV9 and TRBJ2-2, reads DSGVTQTPKHLITATGQRVTLRCSPRSGDLSVYWYQQSLDQGLQFLIQYYNGEERAKGNILERFSAQQFPDLHSELNLSSLELGDSALYFCASSRRLAGDTGELFFGEGSRLTVL.

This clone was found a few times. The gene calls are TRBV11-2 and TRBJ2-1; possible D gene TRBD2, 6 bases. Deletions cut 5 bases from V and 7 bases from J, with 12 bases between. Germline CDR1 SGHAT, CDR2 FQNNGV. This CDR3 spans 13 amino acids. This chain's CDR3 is CASSPGGPNEQFF. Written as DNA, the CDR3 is TGTGCCAGCAGCCCCGGAGGGCCAAATGAGCAGTTCTTC. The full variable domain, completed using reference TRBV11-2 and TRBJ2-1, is EAGVAQSPRYKIIEKRQSVAFWCNPISGHATLYWYQQILGQGPKLLIQFQNNGVVDDSQLPKDRFSAERLKGVDSTLKIQPAKLEDSAVYLCASSPGGPNEQFFGPGTRLTVL.

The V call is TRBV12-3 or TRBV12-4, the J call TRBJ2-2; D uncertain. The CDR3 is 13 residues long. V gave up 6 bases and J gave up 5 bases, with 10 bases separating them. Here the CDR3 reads CASSPQNTGELFF. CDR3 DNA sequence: TGTGCCAGCAGCCCTCAGAATACCGGGGAGCTGTTTTTT.

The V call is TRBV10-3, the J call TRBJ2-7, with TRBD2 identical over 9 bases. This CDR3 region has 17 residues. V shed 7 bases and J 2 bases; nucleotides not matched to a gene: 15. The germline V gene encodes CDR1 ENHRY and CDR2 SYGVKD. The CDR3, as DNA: TGTGCCATCACGTCTAAACTAGCGGGTCACGAGGCCTACGAGCAGTACTTC. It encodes CAITSKLAGHEAYEQYF.

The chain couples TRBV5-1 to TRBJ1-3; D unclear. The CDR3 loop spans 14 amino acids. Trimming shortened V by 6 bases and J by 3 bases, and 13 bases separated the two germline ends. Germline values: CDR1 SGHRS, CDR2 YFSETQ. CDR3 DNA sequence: TGCGCCAGCACCAACGACGGCGGTGGAAACACCATATATTTT. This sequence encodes CASTNDGGGNTIYF.

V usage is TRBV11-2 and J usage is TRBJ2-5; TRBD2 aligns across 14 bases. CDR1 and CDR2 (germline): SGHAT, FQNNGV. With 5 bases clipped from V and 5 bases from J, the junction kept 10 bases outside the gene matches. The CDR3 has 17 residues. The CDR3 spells CASSPRLAGGPGETQYF. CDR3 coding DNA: TGTGCCAGCAGCCCTCGACTAGCGGGGGGGCCTGGTGAGACCCAGTACTTC.

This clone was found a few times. The chain's CDR3 is CATSRDPGYGYGYTF. CDR3 coding DNA: TGTGCCACCAGCAGAGATCCAGGGTACGGATATGGCTACACCTTC. The rearrangement uses TRBV15 and TRBJ1-2; possible D gene TRBD1, 5 bases. The V gene's germline CDR1 is LNHNV and CDR2 YYDKDF (reference sequence). Trimming pared 0 bases from V and 5 bases from J, leaving 13 bases between. CDR3 length: 15 residues.

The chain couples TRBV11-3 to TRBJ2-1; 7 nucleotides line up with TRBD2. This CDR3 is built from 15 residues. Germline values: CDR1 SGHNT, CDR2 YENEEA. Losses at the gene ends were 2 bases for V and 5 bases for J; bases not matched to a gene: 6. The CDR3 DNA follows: TGTGCCAGCAGCTTAACGGCGGGAGCAGACAATGAGCAGTTCTTC. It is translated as CASSLTAGADNEQFF.

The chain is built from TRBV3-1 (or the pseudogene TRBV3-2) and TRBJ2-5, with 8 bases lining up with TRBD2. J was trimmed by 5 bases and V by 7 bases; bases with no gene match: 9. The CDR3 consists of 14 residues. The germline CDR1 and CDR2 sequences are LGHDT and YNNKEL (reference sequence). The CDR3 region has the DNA TGTGCCAGCAATCATCGTCGGGAGGGCGAGACCCAGTACTTC. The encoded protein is CASNHRREGETQYF.

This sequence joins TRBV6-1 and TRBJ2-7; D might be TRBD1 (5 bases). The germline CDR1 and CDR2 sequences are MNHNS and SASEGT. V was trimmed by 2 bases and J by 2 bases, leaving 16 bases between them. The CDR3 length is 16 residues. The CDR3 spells CASSEPASTGPYEQYV. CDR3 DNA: TGTGCCAGCAGTGAACCGGCCTCAACAGGACCCTACGAGCAGTACGTC.

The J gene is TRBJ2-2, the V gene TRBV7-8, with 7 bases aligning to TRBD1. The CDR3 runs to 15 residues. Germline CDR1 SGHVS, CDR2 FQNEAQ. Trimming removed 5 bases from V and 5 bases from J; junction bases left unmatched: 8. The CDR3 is CASSGRQGRTGELFF. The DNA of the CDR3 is TGTGCCAGCAGCGGCCGACAGGGACGGACCGGGGAGCTGTTTTTT. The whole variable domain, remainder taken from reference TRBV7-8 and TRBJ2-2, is GAGVSQSPRYKVAKRGQDVALRCDPISGHVSLFWYQQALGQGPEFLTYFQNEAQLDKSGLPSDRFFAERPEGSVSTLKIQRTQQEDSAVYLCASSGRQGRTGELFFGEGSRLTVL.

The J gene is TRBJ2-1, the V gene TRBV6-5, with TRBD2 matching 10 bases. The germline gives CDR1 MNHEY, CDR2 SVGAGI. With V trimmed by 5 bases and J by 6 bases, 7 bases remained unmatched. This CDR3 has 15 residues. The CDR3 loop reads CASSTPSGSFNEQFF. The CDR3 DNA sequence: TGTGCCAGCAGTACCCCTAGCGGGAGCTTCAATGAGCAGTTCTTC.

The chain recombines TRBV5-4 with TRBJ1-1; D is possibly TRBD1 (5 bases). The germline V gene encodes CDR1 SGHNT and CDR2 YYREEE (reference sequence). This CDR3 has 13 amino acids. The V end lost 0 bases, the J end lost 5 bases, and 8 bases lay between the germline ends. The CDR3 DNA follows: TGTGCCAGCAGCTTGGGGGGGGAGACTGAAGCTTTCTTT. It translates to CASSLGGETEAFF.

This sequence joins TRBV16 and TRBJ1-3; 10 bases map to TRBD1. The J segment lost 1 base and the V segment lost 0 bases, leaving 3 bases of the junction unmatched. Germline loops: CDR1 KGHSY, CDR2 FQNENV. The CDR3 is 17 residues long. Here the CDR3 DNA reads TGTGCCAGCAGCCAATCCTTGGGACAGGGGTCTGGAAACACCATATATTTT. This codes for CASSQSLGQGSGNTIYF.

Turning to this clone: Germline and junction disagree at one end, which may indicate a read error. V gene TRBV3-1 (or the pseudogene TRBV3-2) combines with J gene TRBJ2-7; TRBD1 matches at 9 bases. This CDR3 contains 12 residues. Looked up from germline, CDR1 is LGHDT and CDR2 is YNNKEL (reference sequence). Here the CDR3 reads CASSPGQGFVDF. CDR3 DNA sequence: TGTGCCAGCAGCCCGGGACAGGGTTTCGTTGACTTC.